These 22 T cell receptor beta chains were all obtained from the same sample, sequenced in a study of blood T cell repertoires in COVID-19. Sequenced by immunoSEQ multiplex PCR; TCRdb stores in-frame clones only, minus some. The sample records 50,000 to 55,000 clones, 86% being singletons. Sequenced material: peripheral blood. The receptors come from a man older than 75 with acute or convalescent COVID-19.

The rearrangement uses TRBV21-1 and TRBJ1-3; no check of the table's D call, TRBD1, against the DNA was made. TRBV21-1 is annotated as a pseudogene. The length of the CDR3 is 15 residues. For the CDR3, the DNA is TGTGCCAGCAGCAGCCGGGACAGCTCTGGAAACACCATATATTTT. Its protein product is CASSSRDSSGNTIYF.

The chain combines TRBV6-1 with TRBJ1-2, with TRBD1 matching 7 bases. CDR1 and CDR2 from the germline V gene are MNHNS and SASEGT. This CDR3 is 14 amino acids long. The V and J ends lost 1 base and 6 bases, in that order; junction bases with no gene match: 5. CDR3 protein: CASSEGTGPDGYTF. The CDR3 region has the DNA TGTGCCAGCAGTGAAGGGACAGGTCCGGATGGCTACACCTTC.

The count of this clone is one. The CDR3 DNA follows: TGTGCCAGCATCTACTTCGAGGCGGGGAATGGCTACACCTTC. Its protein product is CASIYFEAGNGYTF. This chain connects TRBV6-6 to TRBJ1-2; no clear D. The CDR3 runs 14 residues. V dropped 7 bases and J dropped 6 bases, with 18 bases sitting between them. Germline CDR1 and CDR2: MNHNY and SVGAGI (reference sequence).

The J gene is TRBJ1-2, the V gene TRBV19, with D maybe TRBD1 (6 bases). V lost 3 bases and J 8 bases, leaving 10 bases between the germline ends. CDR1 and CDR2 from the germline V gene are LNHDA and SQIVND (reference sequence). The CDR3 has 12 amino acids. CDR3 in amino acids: CASSMDRWGYTF. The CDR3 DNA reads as TGTGCCAGTAGTATGGACAGATGGGGCTACACCTTC.

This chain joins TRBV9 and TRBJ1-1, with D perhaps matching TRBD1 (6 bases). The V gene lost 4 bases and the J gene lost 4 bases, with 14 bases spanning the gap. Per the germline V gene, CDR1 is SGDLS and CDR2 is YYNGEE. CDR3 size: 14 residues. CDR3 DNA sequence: TGTGCCAGCAGCACCCGGACAGCCCCCACTGAAGCTTTCTTT. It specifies CASSTRTAPTEAFF.

CDR3 coding DNA: TGTGCCAGCTCACCGGGACTCGCGGTCTCCGGGGAGCTGTTTTTT. It translates to CASSPGLAVSGELFF. This chain uses TRBV18 with TRBJ2-2; weak D call: TRBD2 (6 bases). From germline, CDR1 is KGHSH and CDR2 LQKENI. V gave up 3 bases and J gave up 6 bases, with 14 bases separating them. This CDR3 has 15 residues. The full variable domain, rest sourced from reference TRBV18 and TRBJ2-2, is NAGVMQNPRHLVRRRGQEARLRCSPMKGHSHVYWYRQLPEEGLKFMVYLQKENIIDESGMPKERFSAEFPKEGPSILRIQQVVRGDSAAYFCASSPGLAVSGELFFGEGSRLTVL.

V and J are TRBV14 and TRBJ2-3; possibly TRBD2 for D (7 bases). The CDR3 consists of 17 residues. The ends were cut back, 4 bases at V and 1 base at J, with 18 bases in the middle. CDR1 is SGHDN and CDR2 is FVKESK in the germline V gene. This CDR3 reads CASSLRGAKRGTDTQYF. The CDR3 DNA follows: TGTGCCAGCAGCCTCCGGGGGGCCAAAAGGGGCACAGATACGCAGTATTTT.

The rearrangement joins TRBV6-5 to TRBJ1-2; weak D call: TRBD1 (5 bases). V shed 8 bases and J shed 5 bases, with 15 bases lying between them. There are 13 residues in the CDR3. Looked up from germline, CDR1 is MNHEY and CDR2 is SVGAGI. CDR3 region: CASSRPEGYGYTF. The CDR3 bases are TGTGCCAGCTCTCGGCCGGAGGGGTATGGCTACACCTTC.

The CDR3 region is CSASRDRVASPLHF. The CDR3 DNA reads TGCAGTGCTAGTAGGGACAGGGTCGCGTCACCCCTCCACTTT. V is TRBV20-1 and J is TRBJ1-6, with 9 bases matching TRBD1. Germline assignment: CDR1 DFQATT and CDR2 SNEGSKA (reference sequence). The J segment lost 10 bases and the V segment lost 3 bases, leaving 7 bases of the junction unmatched. This CDR3 spans 14 amino acids.

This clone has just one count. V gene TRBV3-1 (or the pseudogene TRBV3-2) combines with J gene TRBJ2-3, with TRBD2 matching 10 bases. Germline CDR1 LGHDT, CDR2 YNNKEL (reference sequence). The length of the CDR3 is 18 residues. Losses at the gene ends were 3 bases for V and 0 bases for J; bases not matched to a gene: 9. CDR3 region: CASSQRLAGALSTDTQYF. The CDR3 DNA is TGTGCCAGCAGCCAGAGGCTAGCGGGGGCCCTCAGCACAGATACGCAGTATTTT.

CDR3 DNA sequence: TGTGCCAGCAGTCAGGGGGCCAACCTTGGTTACCAAGAGACCCAGTACTTC. Translation gives CASSQGANLGYQETQYF. The rearrangement links TRBV7-6 to TRBJ2-5; 8 bases agree with TRBD1. Germline CDR1 reads SGHVS; CDR2 reads FNYEAQ. This CDR3 is built from 17 residues. The junction had 12 bases not matched to a gene; V was cut back by 6 bases and J by 0 bases. Full variable domain (outside the CDR3, taken from reference TRBV7-6 and TRBJ2-5): GAGVSQSPRYKVTKRGQDVALRCDPISGHVSLYWYRQALGQGPEFLTYFNYEAQQDKSGLPNDRFSAERPEGSISTLTIQRTEQRDSAMYRCASSQGANLGYQETQYFGPGTRLLVL.

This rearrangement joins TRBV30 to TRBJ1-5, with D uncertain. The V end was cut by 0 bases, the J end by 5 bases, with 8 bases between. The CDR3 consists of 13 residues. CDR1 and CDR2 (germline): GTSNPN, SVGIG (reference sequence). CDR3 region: CAWSVAMDQPQHF. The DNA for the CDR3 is TGTGCCTGGAGTGTAGCAATGGATCAGCCCCAGCATTTT.

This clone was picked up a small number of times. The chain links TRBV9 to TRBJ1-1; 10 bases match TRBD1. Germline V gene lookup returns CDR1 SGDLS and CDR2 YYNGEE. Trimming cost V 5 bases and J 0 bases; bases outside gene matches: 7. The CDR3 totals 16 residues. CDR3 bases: TGTGCCAGCAGTTCGGACAGGGGGAACCTGAACACTGAAGCTTTCTTT. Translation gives CASSSDRGNLNTEAFF.

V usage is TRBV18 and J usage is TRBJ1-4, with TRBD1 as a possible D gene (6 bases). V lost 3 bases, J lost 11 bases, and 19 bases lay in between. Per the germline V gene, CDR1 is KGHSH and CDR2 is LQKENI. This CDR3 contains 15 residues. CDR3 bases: TGTGCCAGCTCACCGAGCGAACAGGGAGAGGGGAAACTGTTTTTT. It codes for CASSPSEQGEGKLFF.

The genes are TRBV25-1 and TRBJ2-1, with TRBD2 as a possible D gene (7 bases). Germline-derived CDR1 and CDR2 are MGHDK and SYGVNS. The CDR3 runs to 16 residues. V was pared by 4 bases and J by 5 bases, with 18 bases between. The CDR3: CASSVYGGGGDNEQFF. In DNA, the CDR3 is TGTGCCAGCAGTGTGTACGGAGGGGGAGGGGACAATGAGCAGTTCTTC.

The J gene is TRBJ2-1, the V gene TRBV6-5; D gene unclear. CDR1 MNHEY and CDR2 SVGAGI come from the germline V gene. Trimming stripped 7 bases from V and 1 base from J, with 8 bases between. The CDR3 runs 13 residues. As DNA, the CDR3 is TGTGCCAGCACCCCTTATTCCTACAATGAGCAGTTCTTC. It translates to CASTPYSYNEQFF.

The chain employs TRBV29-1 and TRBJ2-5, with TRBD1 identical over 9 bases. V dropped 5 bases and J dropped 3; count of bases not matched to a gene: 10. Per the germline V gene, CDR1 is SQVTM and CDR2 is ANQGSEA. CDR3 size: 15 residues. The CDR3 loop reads CSVNTGTGSEETQYF. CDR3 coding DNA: TGCAGCGTTAATACCGGGACAGGGTCAGAAGAGACCCAGTACTTC.

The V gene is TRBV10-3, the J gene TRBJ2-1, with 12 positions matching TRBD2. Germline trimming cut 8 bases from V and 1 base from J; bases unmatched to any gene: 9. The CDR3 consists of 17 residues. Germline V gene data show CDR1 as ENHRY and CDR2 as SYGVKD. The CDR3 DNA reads TGTGCCATCGGCGGGACTAGCGGGTTAGGTTCCTACAATGAGCAGTTCTTC. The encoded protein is CAIGGTSGLGSYNEQFF.

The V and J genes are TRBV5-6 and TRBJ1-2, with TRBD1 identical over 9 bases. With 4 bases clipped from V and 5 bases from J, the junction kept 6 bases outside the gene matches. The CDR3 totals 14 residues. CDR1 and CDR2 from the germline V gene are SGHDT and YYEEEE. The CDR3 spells CASSTEQGAYGYTF. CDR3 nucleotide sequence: TGTGCCAGCAGCACCGAACAGGGGGCATATGGCTACACCTTC.

The CDR3 sequence is CASSLGDTPSSYNEQFF. The CDR3 bases are TGTGCCAGCAGCTTAGGGGACACGCCCAGCTCCTACAATGAGCAGTTCTTC. The chain recombines TRBV11-3 with TRBJ2-1; possibly TRBD1 for D (6 bases). Germline V gene sequence: CDR1 SGHNT, CDR2 YENEEA. V lost 1 base to trimming and J lost 0 bases, with 13 bases between them. This CDR3 is built from 17 residues.

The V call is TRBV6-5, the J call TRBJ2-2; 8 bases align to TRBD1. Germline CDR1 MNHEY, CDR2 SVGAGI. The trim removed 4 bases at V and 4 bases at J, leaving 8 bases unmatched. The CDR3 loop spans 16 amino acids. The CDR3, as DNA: TGTGCCAGCAGTTCGCGGACAGGGTATCGCACCGGGGAGCTGTTTTTT. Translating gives CASSSRTGYRTGELFF.

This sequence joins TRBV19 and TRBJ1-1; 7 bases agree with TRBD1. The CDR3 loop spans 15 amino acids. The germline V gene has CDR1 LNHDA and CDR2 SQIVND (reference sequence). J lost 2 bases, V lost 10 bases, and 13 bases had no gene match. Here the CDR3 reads CATCMGGQTNTEAFF. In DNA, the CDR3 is TGTGCCACCTGTATGGGGGGACAGACCAACACTGAAGCTTTCTTT. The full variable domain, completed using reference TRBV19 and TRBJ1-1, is DGGITQSPKYLFRKEGQNVTLSCEQNLNHDAMYWYRQDPGQGLRLIYYSQIVNDFQKGDIAEGYSVSREKKESFPLTVTSAQKNPTAFYLCATCMGGQTNTEAFFGQGTRLTVV.